The 18 T cell receptor beta chains presented below share a single source sample, sequenced in a study of cytomegalovirus exposure and HLA in healthy donors. The study ran its PCR with 60 Vbeta and 13 Jbeta primers. Using immunoSEQ multiplex PCR, the repertoire was profiled, and TCRdb retains in-frame clones only, with some absent. The sample contains about 120,000 clones, around three quarters of which appear only once. The source material was PBMCs. All receptors derive from a female donor in good health and CMV-seronegative.

This rearrangement joins TRBV10-3 to TRBJ2-7, with no clear D. Looked up from germline, CDR1 is ENHRY and CDR2 is SYGVKD. This CDR3 contains 13 residues. Trimming cost V 4 bases and J 7 bases, with 14 bases left between them. CDR3 nucleotide sequence: TGTGCCATCAGTGGTATAGCAGAAGGTGAGCAGTACTTC. Translating it yields CAISGIAEGEQYF.

This chain joins TRBV7-9 and TRBJ2-7, with D maybe TRBD1 (5 bases). V lost 5 bases, J lost 3 bases, and 14 bases lay in between. CDR1 SEHNR and CDR2 FQNEAQ come from the germline V gene (reference sequence). The CDR3 loop spans 14 amino acids. The CDR3 sequence: CASSIPGRSYEQYF. The CDR3 nucleotides are TGTGCCAGCAGCATTCCAGGGCGGAGCTACGAGCAGTACTTC. Complete variable domain (other parts from reference TRBV7-9 and TRBJ2-7): DTGVSQNPRHKITKRGQNVTFRCDPISEHNRLYWYRQTLGQGPEFLTYFQNEAQLEKSRLLSDRFSAERPKGSFSTLEIQRTEQGDSAMYLCASSIPGRSYEQYFGPGTRLTVT.

J is TRBJ1-4 and V is TRBV9, with 7 positions matching TRBD1. Trimming took 0 bases from V and 10 from J; bases not matched to a gene: 6. The CDR3 length is 14 residues. Germline V gene lookup returns CDR1 SGDLS and CDR2 YYNGEE. CDR3 sequence reads: CASSVGQGDGKLFF. The CDR3 DNA sequence: TGTGCCAGCAGCGTAGGGCAGGGGGACGGAAAACTGTTTTTT.

The chain combines TRBV18 with TRBJ2-7, with D possibly TRBD1 on 6 matching bases. CDR1 is KGHSH, CDR2 LQKENI, per germline. V was shortened by 6 bases and J by 5 bases, with 17 bases between the two germline ends. CDR3 length: 14 amino acids. The DNA for the CDR3 is TGTGCCAGCTCGACTACCCAGGGGTTCCACGAGCAGTACTTC. As protein: CASSTTQGFHEQYF. Full variable domain (remainder filled in from reference TRBV18 and TRBJ2-7): NAGVMQNPRHLVRRRGQEARLRCSPMKGHSHVYWYRQLPEEGLKFMVYLQKENIIDESGMPKERFSAEFPKEGPSILRIQQVVRGDSAAYFCASSTTQGFHEQYFGPGTRLTVT.

In its sample, this clone was seen once. V gene TRBV9 combines with J gene TRBJ1-1; TRBD1 matches at 9 bases. Germline V lookup: CDR1 SGDLS, CDR2 YYNGEE. V dropped 3 bases and J dropped 1; count of bases not matched to a gene: 16. The CDR3 spans 19 residues. CDR3 amino acids: CASSGGQGGLWGGNTEAFF. CDR3 DNA: TGTGCCAGCAGCGGGGGACAGGGAGGATTGTGGGGGGGGAACACTGAAGCTTTCTTT.

V is TRBV25-1 and J is TRBJ1-2; D is possibly TRBD1 (5 bases). V was pared by 1 base and J by 7 bases, with 10 bases between. CDR1 is MGHDK and CDR2 is SYGVNS in the germline V gene. The CDR3 runs to 13 residues. DNA for the CDR3: TGTGCCAGCAGTGAATCACCCGGGGGTGGCTACACCTTC. This sequence encodes CASSESPGGGYTF.

This chain uses TRBV6-1 with TRBJ1-2; 8 bases are shared with TRBD1. The CDR3 has 14 amino acids. Unmatched junction bases numbered 6, after V lost 5 bases and J lost 4 bases. The germline V gene has CDR1 MNHNS and CDR2 SASEGT. The DNA of the CDR3 is TGTGCCAGCAGTTATCTAACAGGGGGCTATGGCTACACCTTC. Translated: CASSYLTGGYGYTF.

The chain recombines TRBV4-3 with TRBJ2-6; D is perhaps TRBD1 (6 bases). Trimming took 1 base from V and 0 from J, leaving 10 bases between them. Germline V CDR1 and CDR2: LGHNA, YSLEER. The CDR3 has 17 amino acids. CDR3: CASSQGGQYSGANVLTF. The DNA of the CDR3 is TGCGCCAGCAGCCAAGGTGGACAGTACTCTGGGGCCAACGTCCTGACTTTC.

The chain couples TRBV5-1 to TRBJ2-3; 8 bases are a match to TRBD2. This CDR3 is built from 14 residues. V was clipped by 6 bases and J by 5 bases; unmatched bases: 8. From germline, CDR1 is SGHRS and CDR2 YFSETQ. As DNA, the CDR3 is TGCGCCAGCACCCCGGGAGGGGAACTAGATACGCAGTATTTT. It translates to CASTPGGELDTQYF.

The chain recombines TRBV30 with TRBJ1-1; D perhaps matches TRBD1 (6 bases). The V and J ends lost 0 bases and 1 base respectively, with 12 bases between them. Germline CDR1 and CDR2: GTSNPN and SVGIG (reference sequence). This CDR3 comprises 15 residues. The CDR3 region has the DNA TGTGCCTGGAGTGTACATGTGACAGGGAACACTGAAGCTTTCTTT. Its protein is CAWSVHVTGNTEAFF.

The gene calls are TRBV12-1 and TRBJ1-6; the DNA was not used to check the table's D call, TRBD1. TRBV12-1 is annotated as a pseudogene. CDR3 length: 18 residues. This CDR3 reads CASIILGVGQAYNSPLHF. The CDR3 DNA sequence: TGTGCCAGCATCATACTGGGTGTGGGACAGGCGTATAATTCACCCCTCCACTTT.

The chain couples TRBV7-2 to TRBJ2-5; D possibly corresponds to TRBD2 (6 bases). This CDR3 comprises 13 residues. Germline CDR1 is SGHTA and CDR2 is FQGNSA. V was shortened by 4 bases and J by 3 bases, with 9 bases between the two germline ends. The CDR3 sequence is CASSSGDEETQYF. CDR3 in DNA: TGTGCCAGCAGCTCGGGGGATGAAGAGACCCAGTACTTC.

In this sample, this clone turned up a few times. V is TRBV7-9 and J is TRBJ1-1; D is unclear. The CDR3 is made up of 14 amino acids. Germline assignment: CDR1 SEHNR and CDR2 FQNEAQ (reference sequence). Trimming pared 1 base from V and 1 base from J, leaving 7 bases between. CDR3 in amino acids: CASSLVQENTEAFF. CDR3 in DNA: TGTGCCAGCAGCTTAGTCCAGGAGAACACTGAAGCTTTCTTT.

The chain employs TRBV10-3 and TRBJ1-5; 7 bases line up with TRBD1. This CDR3 contains 13 residues. J gave up 5 bases and V 3 bases, and 1 base lay outside the gene matches. Looked up from germline, CDR1 is ENHRY and CDR2 is SYGVKD. In DNA, the CDR3 is TGTGCCATCAGTGACGGGACAGATCAGCCCCAGCATTTT. This encodes CAISDGTDQPQHF.

This clone was recorded a few times. V gene TRBV6-1 combines with J gene TRBJ2-1; 11 bases agree with TRBD2. The CDR3 consists of 16 residues. The V gene's germline CDR1 is MNHNS and CDR2 SASEGT. J was trimmed by 4 bases and V by 2 bases; bases with no gene match: 4. The CDR3 loop reads CASSESVAGGYNEQFF. The CDR3 DNA reads TGTGCCAGCAGTGAATCTGTAGCGGGGGGGTACAATGAGCAGTTCTTC.

For the CDR3, the DNA is TGCGCCAGCAGTGAAACGGAGGGGTTAGTACACTTT. It yields the protein CASSETEGLVHF. V gene TRBV10-2 combines with J gene TRBJ1-6, with a possible D match to TRBD1 (5 bases). The CDR3 sequence is 12 residues long. Between the trimmed V and J ends, which lost 3 bases and 19 bases, there was a span of 16 bases. Germline V gene data show CDR1 as WSHSY and CDR2 as SAAADI.

This clone was seen only a few times. The rearrangement joins TRBV2 to TRBJ1-1, with 7 bases identical to TRBD1. CDR3 length: 14 residues. V trimming: 6 bases; J trimming: 0 bases; junction bases outside the gene matches: 4. CDR1 and CDR2 (germline): SNHLY, FYNNEI. CDR3 sequence: CASRSDRVNTEAFF. The CDR3, as DNA: TGTGCCAGCAGGAGTGACAGGGTGAACACTGAAGCTTTCTTT.

The chain has TRBV19 and TRBJ1-1; D is ambiguous. The CDR3 consists of 14 residues. V lost 7 bases and J 0 bases, leaving 12 bases between the germline ends. Germline loops: CDR1 LNHDA, CDR2 SQIVND (reference sequence). CDR3 DNA: TGTGCCAGTACCCTACAGCCTCTGAACACTGAAGCTTTCTTT. Protein product: CASTLQPLNTEAFF.